These 13 T cell receptor beta chains originate from one sample sequenced in a study of T cell repertoires in cytomegalovirus infection. TCRdb passed the reads through MiXCR, listing each CDR3 protein once. Of 80,000 to 90,000 distinct CDR3 sequences listed, about 45% were seen once; the top ten hold approximately 93%. The antigens for these receptors are not known. The material sequenced was CD8+ T cells from cultured PBMCs, taken from culture after CMV antigen stimulation. These receptors were collected from a human donor in good health (CMV status not recorded). Some clones in this sample may be carry-over from other donors' samples.

J is TRBJ2-7 and V is TRBV7-8; D might be TRBD1 (5 bases). The CDR3 consists of 14 residues. Germline-derived CDR1 and CDR2 are SGHVS and FQNEAQ. V was trimmed by 7 bases and J by 8 bases, leaving 21 bases between them. CDR3 loop: CASTDRLEVSKQYF. CDR3 DNA sequence: TGTGCCAGCACCGACAGACTCGAGGTTTCGAAGCAGTACTTC.

This clonotype was counted only a few times. The CDR3 region has the DNA TGTGCCAGCAGCTTAGGTAGTTACGGGGACCATACTGAAGCTTTCTTT. Translation: CASSLGSYGDHTEAFF. The chain employs TRBV7-9 and TRBJ1-1; D may be TRBD1 (5 bases). This CDR3 is 16 amino acids long. In germline, CDR1 is SEHNR, CDR2 FQNEAQ (reference sequence). The ends were cut back, 1 base at V and 5 bases at J, with 17 bases in the middle.

The chain joins TRBV11-2 to TRBJ2-5; a weak D match, TRBD2 (6 bases). V gave up 5 bases and J gave up 3 bases, with 16 bases separating them. This CDR3 is built from 15 residues. CDR1 and CDR2 from the germline V gene are SGHAT and FQNNGV. The CDR3 DNA is TGTGCCAGCAGCGAGACCAGGGAGGTGGAAGAGACCCAGTACTTC. Translating it yields CASSETREVEETQYF.

The rearrangement joins TRBV7-9 to TRBJ2-2; 9 bases match TRBD1. Germline CDR1 is SEHNR and CDR2 is FQNEAQ (reference sequence). The CDR3 has 18 amino acids. Trimming removed 4 bases from V and 2 bases from J; junction bases left unmatched: 11. CDR3 amino acids: CASSSGTGSLPNTGELFF. For the CDR3, the DNA is TGTGCCAGCAGCTCCGGGACAGGGAGTCTACCCAACACCGGGGAGCTGTTTTTT.

A note on this clonotype: The junction departs from germline at one end; a sequencing error may be responsible. The chain couples TRBV5-3 to TRBJ1-2, with TRBD1 as a possible D gene (6 bases). TRBV5-3 is an ORF; its function is uncertain. This CDR3 spans 14 amino acids. The CDR3 protein is CSSSLDSTNYGYTF. The CDR3, as DNA: TGTTCCAGCAGCTTGGACAGCACTAACTATGGCTACACCTTC.

The gene calls are TRBV19 and TRBJ1-2; 7 bases match TRBD1. This CDR3 comprises 15 residues. J lost 6 bases, V lost 7 bases, and 14 bases had no gene match. From germline, CDR1 is LNHDA and CDR2 SQIVND (reference sequence). The chain's CDR3 is CASTKTETGRHGYTF. DNA for the CDR3: TGTGCCAGTACCAAAACCGAGACAGGGAGACATGGCTACACCTTC.

The rearrangement links TRBV6-2 or TRBV6-3 to TRBJ2-7; possibly TRBD2 for D (7 bases). V lost 5 bases, J lost 6 bases, and 17 bases lay in between. The CDR3 covers 14 residues. Germline V gene lookup returns CDR1 MNHEY and CDR2 SVGEGT. In DNA form, the CDR3 reads TGTGCCAGCAGTCCACCCAACAGGGAGGGCGAGCAGTACTTC. It yields the protein CASSPPNREGEQYF.

The CDR3 loop reads CASSSLSGMNTEAFF. The DNA of the CDR3 is TGTGCCAGCAGCTCCCTCAGCGGGATGAACACTGAAGCTTTCTTT. The chain is built from TRBV7-8 and TRBJ1-1; D unresolved. Deletions cut 4 bases from V and 0 bases from J, with 12 bases between. Germline lookup yields CDR1 SGHVS and CDR2 FQNEAQ. CDR3 length: 15 amino acids.

This clonotype was counted between two and nine times. The chain links TRBV7-6 to TRBJ1-3; no reliable D call. The length of the CDR3 is 15 residues. Per germline, CDR1 SGHVS and CDR2 FNYEAQ. V lost 10 bases to trimming and J lost 0 bases, with 16 bases between them. The CDR3 DNA follows: TGTGCCACCTCAGCGGCAGCATCCTCTGGAAACACCATATATTTT. This encodes CATSAAASSGNTIYF. Full variable domain (missing parts from reference TRBV7-6 and TRBJ1-3): GAGVSQSPRYKVTKRGQDVALRCDPISGHVSLYWYRQALGQGPEFLTYFNYEAQQDKSGLPNDRFSAERPEGSISTLTIQRTEQRDSAMYRCATSAAASSGNTIYFGEGSWLTVV.

This chain links TRBV30 with TRBJ2-5; 7 bases fit TRBD1. After removal of 1 base from V and 2 bases from J, the junction contained 7 bases not matched to a gene. The CDR3 consists of 15 residues. Germline V gene data show CDR1 as GTSNPN and CDR2 as SVGIG (reference sequence). In DNA, the CDR3 is TGTGCCTGGAGTGGGCTGGGACAGCCTCAAGAGACCCAGTACTTC. Translated, it gives CAWSGLGQPQETQYF.

The rearrangement uses TRBV28 and TRBJ1-6, with D uncertain. V lost 5 bases and J lost 12, with 11 bases in between. The CDR3 totals 12 residues. Germline lookup yields CDR1 MDHEN and CDR2 SYDVKM. The CDR3 DNA reads TGTGCCAGCAGTGCCCCACGGGGACCCCTCCACTTT. This encodes CASSAPRGPLHF.

In its sample, this clonotype was seen a few times. The chain uses TRBV7-9 and TRBJ1-1, with D hard to call. Trimming stripped 1 base from V and 0 bases from J, with 9 bases between. CDR1 is SEHNR, CDR2 FQNEAQ, per germline (reference sequence). The CDR3 consists of 15 residues. CDR3 nucleotide sequence: TGTGCCAGCAGCTTAGTGGGGATTCTGAACACTGAAGCTTTCTTT. Translation: CASSLVGILNTEAFF.

The CDR3 DNA is TGCGCCAGCAGCCAACGGGAGTACAGCACAGATACGCAGTATTTT. As protein: CASSQREYSTDTQYF. V is TRBV4-1 and J is TRBJ2-3; weak D call: TRBD2 (6 bases). Trimming removed 2 bases at V and 0 bases at J, with 9 bases between. This CDR3 region has 15 residues. Germline values: CDR1 MGHRA, CDR2 YSYEKL.